These T cell receptor beta chains were read from a single sample in a study of blood T cell repertoires in COVID-19. Sequenced by immunoSEQ multiplex PCR; TCRdb stores in-frame clones only, minus some. Among some 400,000 clones listed, roughly 89% were seen once. The material sequenced was peripheral blood. The receptors stem from a man between 18 and 35 years old with active or convalescent COVID-19. Both conserved end residues are trimmed from each CDR3. For some rows the clone size is stated as once, few or many, or as a class when expanded; others skip it.

>TRBJ1-1|TRBV7-2|few
ASSSPQGGTEAF
>TRBJ2-7|TRBV19|NA
ASSALGGFGDYEQY
>TRBJ1-5|TRBV19|NA
ASNLGGNQPQH
>TRBJ1-2|TRBV19|NA
ASRSGIPGYT
>TRBJ2-7|TRBV2|NA
ASSEVRDRGRQY
>TRBJ2-7|TRBV7-2|NA
ASSLGTGLRGEQY
>TRBJ2-2|TRBV7-2|NA
ASSRTSGTGELF
>TRBJ1-2|TRBV7-2|NA
ASAVGQGNYGYT
>TRBJ2-1|TRBV7-9|few
ASSPGLRFNEQF
>TRBJ2-3|TRBV24-1|NA
ATSDFRDTDTQY
>TRBJ1-5|TRBV19|NA
ASSPRIESFSNQPQH
>TRBJ1-2|TRBV27|once
ASRPRQGVYGYT
>TRBJ2-2|TRBV9|NA
ASSVVGSGELF
>TRBJ2-2|TRBV7-9|NA
ASSPIWGGTDITGELF
>TRBJ1-2|TRBV6-5|NA
ASSSPIQGGYGYT
>TRBJ1-1|TRBV7-2|NA
ASSIDRVNSLGAF